This T cell receptor beta chain derives from a study of response to subunit inactivated influenza vaccine. CDR3 size: 13 residues. Trimming took off 3 bases at V and 7 bases at J, with 10 bases between the two ends. The sample holds a few counts of this clonotype. Its antigen is not identified. General study points: T cells newly recruited by each seasonal influenza vaccination are few, the authors suggested.

TCRdb used MiXCR to reprocess the RT-PCR reads, holding one entry per CDR3 protein. The sample lists about 780,000 distinct CDR3 sequences, approximately 18% occurring once. The V and J genes are TRBV12-3 or TRBV12-4 and TRBJ1-5; no clear D gene. This TCR derives from a man aged 45-65 years who received an inactivated influenza vaccine. The specimen was PBMCs from blood, collected around 5 days after vaccination. In DNA, the CDR3 is TGTGCCAGCAGTTTCGGGGTCGAACAGCCCCAGCATTTT. Protein sequence: CASSFGVEQPQHF.